Sequencing of this T cell receptor beta chain was carried out in a study of T-cell reconstitution after alpha-beta-depleted transplantation in children. Unique molecular identifiers were incorporated during preparation of the TCRbeta library. Using its own MiXCR run on the PCR reads, TCRdb lists one record per CDR3 protein. The top ten clones hold just under 5% of a sample with about 830,000 distinct CDR3 sequences, about 16% of them seen once. Germline CDR1 and CDR2: SEHNR and FQNEAQ (reference sequence). CDR3 length: 16 residues. The junction had 7 bases not matched to a gene; V was cut back by 5 bases and J by 2 bases. With respect to this clonotype: What it recognizes is unknown.

Study-level findings and limits: The authors attributed T-cell counts and diversity one year after transplant mostly to newly produced T cells. The study traced high day-60 TCRbeta diversity in some patients to surviving recipient T cells and thymic progenitors. In patients about two months after transplant, alpha-beta T cells reportedly arose from several hundred expanded graft clones.

This sequence was found in a male patient younger than 18 who had a stem cell transplant for acute lymphoblastic leukemia, so the T cells may come from the graft donor. The chain uses TRBV7-9 and TRBJ2-1; the match to TRBD1 covers 9 bases. The specimen was PBMCs, mostly from graft donor cells, collected 360 days after TCRalphabeta/CD19-depleted stem cell transplant. In nucleotides, the CDR3 is TGTGCCAGCAGCGCTCGGGACAGGGAGACCTACAATGAGCAGTTCTTC. It specifies CASSARDRETYNEQFF.